This TCR beta chain is from a study of breast tumors, draining lymph nodes, adjacent tissues. On this clonotype itself: Sequence at one end of the junction differs from germline and may be a read error.

CDR1 GTSNPN and CDR2 SVGIG come from the germline V gene (reference sequence). The CDR3 extends over 14 amino acids. A single record per CDR3 protein comes from TCRdb applying MiXCR to the multiplex PCR reads. The sample holds 150,000 or so distinct CDR3 sequences, 33% seen once. The lymph nodes were axillary draining lymph nodes from breast cancer patients. The TCR was taken from a female donor with breast cancer. Some clones in this sample may be carry-over from other donors' samples. The chain links TRBV30 to TRBJ1-2; 10 bases line up with TRBD1. Sample: axillary lymph node tissue. CDR3 sequence (DNA): TGTGCCGGCAGCCGGGACAGGGGCGGCTATGGCTACATCTTC. Protein: CAGSRDRGGYGYIF.